This TCR beta chain was observed in a study of blood T cell repertoires in COVID-19. Method: immunoSEQ multiplex PCR; TCRdb's copy keeps in-frame clones and lacks some. Here the sample spans about 42,000 clones, approximately 90% being singletons. This sequence originates from a man in his thirties or forties with active or convalescent COVID-19. The sequencing input was peripheral blood.

CDR3 loop: CASRPTGSYYGYTF. The CDR3 DNA sequence: TGTGCCAGTAGACCGACAGGGTCTTACTATGGCTACACCTTC. The V gene is TRBV19, the J gene TRBJ1-2; TRBD1 agrees at 7 bases. This CDR3 has 14 residues. Germline V gene sequence: CDR1 LNHDA, CDR2 SQIVND (reference sequence). V lost 6 bases, J lost 3 bases, and 7 bases stayed unmatched.